Listed here are 31 T cell receptor beta chains from one sample, sequenced in a study of CD8 T cells in Susac syndrome (dated by TCRdb to about 2019). Libraries were constructed by the immunoSEQ multiplex PCR assay. RNA was extracted using the RNeasy kit, and about 0.5 to 1 ug of the RNA was reverse transcribed with random hexamers. Through fastp at Q25 and MiXCR, TCRdb rebuilt clones from the public reads, retaining in-frame beta chains. Every distinct CDR3 protein forms one entry, paired with its most common genes and DNA. The sample table contains 100,000 to 150,000 distinct CDR3 sequences; only one count was recorded for roughly 95% of them. The top ten clones comprise 0.12% of the sample. The sample consisted of CD4+ T cells from PBMCs. All receptors come from a human donor in good health.

The chain joins TRBV5-1 to TRBJ2-1; 10 nucleotides line up with TRBD2. The CDR3 has 14 amino acids. Germline trimming cut 3 bases from V and 8 bases from J; bases unmatched to any gene: 5. Germline-derived CDR1 and CDR2 are SGHRS and YFSETQ. For the CDR3, the DNA is TGCGCCAGCAGCTGGAGCGGGAGGGGCGATGAGCAGTTCTTC. It translates to CASSWSGRGDEQFF.

This chain connects TRBV3-1 to TRBJ2-7; D gene unclear. The CDR3 contains 15 residues. The germline V gene encodes CDR1 LGHDT and CDR2 YNNKEL (reference sequence). V was shortened by 4 bases and J by 3 bases, with 16 bases between the two germline ends. CDR3 loop: CASSRGPGEIYEQYF. The CDR3 DNA sequence: TGTGCCAGCAGCCGAGGCCCAGGAGAAATCTACGAGCAGTACTTC.

This rearrangement joins TRBV12-3 or TRBV12-4 to TRBJ2-1, with 8 bases identical to TRBD2. V trimming: 7 bases; J trimming: 9 bases; junction bases outside the gene matches: 11. The CDR3 runs to 14 residues. CDR3 nucleotides: TGTGCCAGCACCCCCAGAGGGCTAGCGGGTGAGCAGTTCTTC. Protein: CASTPRGLAGEQFF.

This chain uses TRBV5-1 with TRBJ1-5; D is ambiguous. CDR1 is SGHRS, CDR2 YFSETQ, per germline. The CDR3 covers 15 residues. V shed 3 bases and J shed 1 base, with 11 bases lying between them. The CDR3 DNA reads as TGCGCCAGCAGCTCCTCCGCGGGGAGCAATCAGCCCCAGCATTTT. Its protein is CASSSSAGSNQPQHF.

The rearrangement uses TRBV29-1 and TRBJ1-1; the match to TRBD1 covers 7 bases. This CDR3 is built from 14 residues. V dropped 2 bases and J dropped 7; count of bases not matched to a gene: 10. Looked up from germline, CDR1 is SQVTM and CDR2 is ANQGSEA. DNA for the CDR3: TGCAGCGTTGAATGGAACAGGGGATCACGTGAAGCTTTCTTT. Its protein product is CSVEWNRGSREAFF.

The rearrangement uses TRBV29-1 and TRBJ1-4; TRBD1 is a possible D gene (5 bases). The germline V gene encodes CDR1 SQVTM and CDR2 ANQGSEA. CDR3 length equals 12 residues. Trimming stripped 4 bases from V and 6 bases from J, with 9 bases between. CDR3 in amino acids: CSVAGNHEKLFF. In nucleotides, the CDR3 is TGCAGCGTTGCAGGGAATCATGAAAAACTGTTTTTT.

This chain links TRBV2 with TRBJ2-7; D is undetermined. The V end was cut by 4 bases, the J end by 2 bases, with 6 bases between. The germline CDR1 and CDR2 sequences are SNHLY and FYNNEI. There are 12 residues in the CDR3. CDR3 protein: CASSVGPYEQYF. In DNA form, the CDR3 reads TGTGCCAGCAGTGTAGGGCCCTACGAGCAGTACTTC.

This clonotype was observed once. The genes are TRBV12-3 or TRBV12-4 and TRBJ2-7, with D perhaps TRBD1 (5 bases). This CDR3 is built from 13 residues. Trimming removed 2 bases from V and 3 bases from J, with 8 bases in between. The CDR3 sequence: CASSLKGIYEQYF. CDR3 sequence (DNA): TGTGCCAGCAGTTTAAAGGGGATCTACGAGCAGTACTTC.

This clonotype has a single count. The V call is TRBV3-1, the J call TRBJ2-1; no clear D gene. The CDR3 loop spans 13 amino acids. V was trimmed by 6 bases and J by 9 bases, leaving 15 bases between them. The V gene's germline CDR1 is LGHDT and CDR2 YNNKEL (reference sequence). The CDR3 DNA reads as TGTGCCAGCAGTCGCGACCAAGTAGGTGAGCAGTTCTTC. This gives the protein CASSRDQVGEQFF.

J is TRBJ1-4 and V is TRBV29-1; tentatively, D is TRBD1 (6 bases). The CDR3 has 15 residues. Trimming left V 7 bases short and J 7 bases short, with 22 bases between. Germline V gene lookup returns CDR1 SQVTM and CDR2 ANQGSEA. The CDR3 region is CSARYTDTGSEKLFF. The CDR3 DNA reads as TGCAGCGCCAGATACACCGATACAGGGTCTGAAAAACTGTTTTTT.

The V call is TRBV5-4, the J call TRBJ2-2; the D gene is possibly TRBD1 (6 bases). The ends were cut back, 5 bases at V and 6 bases at J, with 17 bases in the middle. This CDR3 contains 15 residues. The V gene's germline CDR1 is SGHNT and CDR2 YYREEE (reference sequence). CDR3 sequence: CASSSLGSGAGELFF. DNA for the CDR3: TGTGCCAGCAGTTCCTTGGGGTCAGGGGCCGGGGAGCTGTTTTTT. Combining the CDR3 with reference TRBV5-4 and TRBJ2-2 gives the whole variable domain ETGVTQSPTHLIKTRGQQVTLRCSSQSGHNTVSWYQQALGQGPQFIFQYYREEENGRGNFPPRFSGLQFPNYSSELNVNALELDDSALYLCASSSLGSGAGELFFGEGSRLTVL.

This sequence joins TRBV29-1 and TRBJ1-1; no clear D. This CDR3 is 14 amino acids long. The germline V and J ends were trimmed by 4 bases and 2 bases, with 14 bases remaining between them. In germline, CDR1 is SQVTM, CDR2 ANQGSEA. The CDR3, as DNA: TGCAGCGTTGCCAGGACGGCCCCTAACACTGAAGCTTTCTTT. It encodes CSVARTAPNTEAFF.

This clonotype was seen only a few times. V and J are TRBV2 and TRBJ2-7; D unclear. CDR3 size: 14 residues. V lost 6 bases to trimming and J lost 0 bases, with 12 bases between them. Germline loops: CDR1 SNHLY, CDR2 FYNNEI. Written as DNA, the CDR3 is TGTGCCAGCAGAACTCTACGGTTCTCCTACGAGCAGTACTTC. Its translation: CASRTLRFSYEQYF.

The chain is built from TRBV27 and TRBJ2-5, with 10 bases fitting TRBD2. The length of the CDR3 is 15 residues. From germline, CDR1 is MNHEY and CDR2 SMNVEV (reference sequence). V shed 0 bases, J shed 7 bases, and the junction held 5 bases outside the gene matches. This chain's CDR3 is CASSLSTSGKGTQYF. CDR3 nucleotides: TGTGCCAGCAGTTTATCAACTAGCGGGAAAGGGACCCAGTACTTC.

The chain has TRBV20-1 and TRBJ2-7; 8 nucleotides match TRBD1. Germline V gene sequence: CDR1 DFQATT, CDR2 SNEGSKA (reference sequence). Unmatched junction bases numbered 7, after V lost 3 bases and J lost 3 bases. The CDR3 has 14 amino acids. DNA for the CDR3: TGCAGTGCTAGGACGGGACAGGTTATCTACGAGCAGTACTTC. It encodes CSARTGQVIYEQYF.

Only one count was recorded for this clonotype. The chain joins TRBV29-1 to TRBJ2-1; the match to TRBD2 covers 7 bases. V dropped 0 bases and J dropped 4; count of bases not matched to a gene: 9. Looked up from germline, CDR1 is SQVTM and CDR2 is ANQGSEA. There are 16 residues in the CDR3. Here the CDR3 reads CSVEEMAGDRYNEQFF. CDR3 DNA: TGCAGCGTTGAAGAAATGGCGGGAGATCGTTACAATGAGCAGTTCTTC.

This chain joins TRBV30 and TRBJ2-2; D ambiguous. The CDR3 has 15 residues. Germline V gene sequence: CDR1 GTSNPN, CDR2 SVGIG (reference sequence). Trimming took 2 bases from V and 0 from J, leaving 10 bases between them. The CDR3, as DNA: TGTGCCTGGAGTCTTCGGACGCCGAACACCGGGGAGCTGTTTTTT. Its translation is CAWSLRTPNTGELFF.

The chain couples TRBV7-2 to TRBJ2-2; the D gene could be TRBD1 or TRBD2 (5 bases each). CDR1 is SGHTA and CDR2 is FQGNSA in the germline V gene. The CDR3 is made up of 16 amino acids. Trimming left V 1 base short and J 2 bases short, with 11 bases between. CDR3 in amino acids: CASSLDGAINTGELFF. CDR3 DNA: TGTGCCAGCAGCTTAGACGGGGCGATTAACACCGGGGAGCTGTTTTTT.

The V call is TRBV3-1, the J call TRBJ2-7, with TRBD1 identical over 8 bases. Trimming at V came to 5 bases and at J to 2 bases, leaving 5 bases not matched to a gene. The CDR3 totals 14 residues. Germline CDR1 reads LGHDT; CDR2 reads YNNKEL (reference sequence). For the CDR3, the DNA is TGTGCCAGCAGCTCTACGACAGGGGCCTACGAGCAGTACTTC. It is translated as CASSSTTGAYEQYF.

In nucleotides, the CDR3 is TGCGCCAGCAGCCAAGTAACAGGGGAAGATCAGCCCCAGCATTTT. As protein: CASSQVTGEDQPQHF. The V call is TRBV4-1, the J call TRBJ1-5, with 7 bases matching TRBD1. The CDR3 totals 15 residues. The ends lost 1 base at V and 5 bases at J; junction bases unmatched: 5. Germline V CDR1 and CDR2: MGHRA, YSYEKL.

This chain connects TRBV6-4 to TRBJ2-2; no clear D. CDR1 MRHNA and CDR2 SNTAGT come from the germline V gene. This CDR3 spans 13 amino acids. V was trimmed by 7 bases and J by 7 bases, leaving 13 bases between them. Written as DNA, the CDR3 is TGTGCCAGCACTACAGACCCCAGCGGGGAGCTGTTTTTT. The encoded protein is CASTTDPSGELFF.

This clonotype occurred once. The chain is built from TRBV14 and TRBJ1-2; D remains ambiguous. The ends were cut back, 0 bases at V and 8 bases at J, with 7 bases in the middle. The CDR3 has 12 amino acids. CDR1 is SGHDN, CDR2 FVKESK, per germline. The CDR3 reads CASSQDRTGYTF. CDR3 DNA: TGTGCCAGCAGCCAAGATAGGACGGGCTACACCTTC.

The V call is TRBV4-1, the J call TRBJ2-2; 9 bases are shared with TRBD2. The V segment lost 6 bases and the J segment 0 bases; nucleotides outside the gene matches: 5. From germline, CDR1 is MGHRA and CDR2 YSYEKL. This CDR3 has 16 amino acids. CDR3 residues: CASSFRLAANTGELFF. CDR3 DNA: TGCGCCAGCAGTTTTCGACTAGCGGCGAACACCGGGGAGCTGTTTTTT.

The J gene is TRBJ1-2, the V gene TRBV15; D remains unclear. CDR3 size: 14 residues. Germline loops: CDR1 LNHNV, CDR2 YYDKDF (reference sequence). Between the trimmed V and J ends, which lost 2 bases and 5 bases, there was a span of 12 bases. The DNA of the CDR3 is TGTGCCACCAGCAGATTGACGGGAAGTTATGGCTACACCTTC. Amino acid sequence: CATSRLTGSYGYTF.

The chain recombines TRBV4-1 with TRBJ1-2; TRBD1 matches 8 bases. This CDR3 contains 15 residues. From germline, CDR1 is MGHRA and CDR2 YSYEKL. Trimming removed 4 bases from V and 6 bases from J; junction bases left unmatched: 10. The CDR3 loop is CASSLRDRTVDGYTF. The CDR3 bases are TGCGCCAGCAGCCTCCGGGACAGGACGGTGGATGGCTACACCTTC.

The chain carries TRBV5-1 and TRBJ2-7, with D perhaps matching TRBD1 (6 bases). The CDR3 runs 15 residues. V was shortened by 0 bases and J by 3 bases, with 13 bases between the two germline ends. The germline V gene has CDR1 SGHRS and CDR2 YFSETQ. The CDR3 DNA follows: TGCGCCAGCAGCTTGGGGGATGGGACACGCTACGAGCAGTACTTC. Amino acid sequence: CASSLGDGTRYEQYF.

The chain employs TRBV4-1 and TRBJ1-2; D gene ambiguous. The CDR3 length is 15 residues. CDR1 is MGHRA, CDR2 YSYEKL, per germline. Trimming cost V 0 bases and J 1 base, with 9 bases left between them. DNA for the CDR3: TGCGCCAGCAGCCAAGAGCGGGCCCTTAACTATGGCTACACCTTC. The encoded protein is CASSQERALNYGYTF.

This chain uses TRBV7-2 with TRBJ2-5, with D tentatively TRBD1 or TRBD2 (6 bases each). The germline V and J ends were trimmed by 2 bases and 3 bases, with 7 bases remaining between them. The CDR3 contains 13 residues. CDR1 is SGHTA and CDR2 is FQGNSA in the germline V gene. Here the CDR3 DNA reads TGTGCCAGCAGCTTAAGGGGGGAAGAGACCCAGTACTTC. This sequence encodes CASSLRGEETQYF.

This chain uses TRBV24-1 with TRBJ1-5; 10 bases agree with TRBD1. The CDR3 sequence is 16 residues long. Looked up from germline, CDR1 is KGHDR and CDR2 is SFDVKD. J lost 2 bases, V lost 5 bases, and 5 bases had no gene match. The CDR3 DNA reads as TGTGCCACCAGTGCGAGGGACAGGGGAGGCAATCAGCCCCAGCATTTT. This translates into CATSARDRGGNQPQHF.

J is TRBJ2-1 and V is TRBV5-1; no clear D gene. The CDR3 is 12 amino acids. V was pared by 0 bases and J by 7 bases, with 5 bases between. From germline, CDR1 is SGHRS and CDR2 YFSETQ. CDR3 coding DNA: TGCGCCAGCAGCTTGGTAGCAAATGAGCAGTTCTTC. Encoded protein: CASSLVANEQFF. The variable domain in full, completed from reference TRBV5-1 and TRBJ2-1, reads KAGVTQTPRYLIKTRGQQVTLSCSPISGHRSVSWYQQTPGQGLQFLFEYFSETQRNKGNFPGRFSGRQFSNSRSEMNVSTLELGDSALYLCASSLVANEQFFGPGTRLTVL.

V usage is TRBV27 and J usage is TRBJ2-2; a weak D match, TRBD1 (5 bases). The CDR3 has 16 amino acids. Germline V gives CDR1 MNHEY, CDR2 SMNVEV (reference sequence). Deletions cut 2 bases from V and 6 bases from J, with 16 bases between. CDR3 region: CASSLGWTFGPGELFF. The CDR3 DNA reads TGTGCCAGCAGTTTAGGTTGGACATTTGGTCCCGGGGAGCTGTTTTTT.